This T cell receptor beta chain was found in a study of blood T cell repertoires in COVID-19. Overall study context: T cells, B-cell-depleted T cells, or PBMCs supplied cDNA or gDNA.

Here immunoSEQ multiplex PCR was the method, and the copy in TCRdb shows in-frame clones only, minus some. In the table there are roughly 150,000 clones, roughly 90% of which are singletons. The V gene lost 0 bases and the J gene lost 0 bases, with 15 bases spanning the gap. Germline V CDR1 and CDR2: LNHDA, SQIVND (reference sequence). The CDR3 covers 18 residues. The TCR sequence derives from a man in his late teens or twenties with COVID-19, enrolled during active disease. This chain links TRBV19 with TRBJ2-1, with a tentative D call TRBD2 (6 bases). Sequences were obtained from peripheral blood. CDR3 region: CASSIDRGLGSSYNEQFF. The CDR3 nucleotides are TGTGCCAGTAGTATAGATAGGGGACTGGGGAGCTCCTACAATGAGCAGTTCTTC.